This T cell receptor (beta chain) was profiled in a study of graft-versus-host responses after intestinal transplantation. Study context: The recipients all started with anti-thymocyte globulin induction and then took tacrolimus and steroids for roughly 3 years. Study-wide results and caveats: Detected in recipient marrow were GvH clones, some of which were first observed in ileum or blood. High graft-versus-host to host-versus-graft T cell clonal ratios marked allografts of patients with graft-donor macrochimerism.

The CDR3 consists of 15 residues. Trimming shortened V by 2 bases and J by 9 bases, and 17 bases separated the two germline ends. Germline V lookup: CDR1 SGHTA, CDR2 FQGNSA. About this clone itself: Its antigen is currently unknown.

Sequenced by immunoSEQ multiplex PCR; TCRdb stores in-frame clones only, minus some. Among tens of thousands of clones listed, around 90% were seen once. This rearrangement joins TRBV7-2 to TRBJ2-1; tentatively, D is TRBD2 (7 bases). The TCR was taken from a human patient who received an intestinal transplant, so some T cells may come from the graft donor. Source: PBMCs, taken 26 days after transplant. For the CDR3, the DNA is TGTGCCAGCAGCTTAATCATTGGGGGGGCGGGTGAGCAGTTCTTC. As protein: CASSLIIGGAGEQFF.